The T cell receptor beta chain described here comes from a study of T cells in Graves' hyperthyroidism and ophthalmopathy. Findings of the study overall: Classification by a 13 V-J model distinguished ophthalmopathy from stable hyperthyroidism.

CDR1 SGHRS and CDR2 YFSETQ come from the germline V gene. This CDR3 is 17 amino acids long. V dropped 4 bases and J dropped 4; count of bases not matched to a gene: 13. To note about this clonotype: The antigen remains unidentified.

Patients were aged 18 to 65, had disease duration under 2 months, and had newly diagnosed hyperthyroidism. Researchers amplified the TCR beta CDR3 regions from RNA transcripts. In the first-round RT-PCR of the TCR CDR3, the HTBI primer set was used. From the multiplex PCR reads, TCRdb called clonotypes with MiXCR, one entry per CDR3 protein. The sample yields 550,000 to 850,000 distinct CDR3 sequences, about 19% seen once. This TCR was sampled from a woman in her forties or fifties with Graves' hyperthyroidism that later progressed to Graves' ophthalmopathy. Source material: blood. The V gene is TRBV5-1, the J gene TRBJ1-1, with TRBD1 identical over 10 bases. CDR3 region: CASSPETSDRGTTEAFF. CDR3 in DNA: TGCGCCAGCAGCCCTGAAACGTCGGACAGGGGGACCACTGAAGCTTTCTTT.